Below, 5 T cell receptor beta chains from the same sample are listed, as sequenced in a study of shared clonotypes between healthy human individuals. TCRdb keeps only in-frame clones here, not all; method: immunoSEQ multiplex PCR. Of hundreds of thousands of clones in the sample, roughly 95% were seen once. The naive CD8 subset, CD45RO-negative cells positively selected for CCR7, excluded terminally differentiated effector memory CD45RA+ cells. Material for sequencing was naive CD8+ T cells sorted from blood. All receptors derive from a woman aged 25 to 39 in good health.

This chain joins TRBV6-6 and TRBJ2-7, with 10 bases matching TRBD2. Germline V CDR1 and CDR2: MNHNY, SVGAGI (reference sequence). The CDR3 covers 15 residues. J gave up 2 bases and V 5 bases, and 6 bases lay outside the gene matches. CDR3 sequence: CASSDRTSGTYEQYF. CDR3 DNA sequence: TGTGCCAGCAGTGACCGGACTAGCGGTACCTACGAGCAGTACTTC.

The V and J genes are TRBV28 and TRBJ2-7, with 11 bases fitting TRBD2. Germline V gene lookup returns CDR1 MDHEN and CDR2 SYDVKM. With V trimmed by 10 bases and J by 5 bases, 7 bases remained unmatched. This CDR3 has 13 residues. CDR3 nucleotide sequence: TGTGCCACCTCCCTAGCGGGAGGCGACGAGCAGTACTTC. It codes for CATSLAGGDEQYF.

The chain combines TRBV10-1 with TRBJ1-4; the D is unclear. Per the germline V gene, CDR1 is WNHNN and CDR2 is SYGVQD (reference sequence). Trimming left V 7 bases short and J 5 bases short, with 14 bases between. The CDR3 consists of 14 residues. The CDR3, as DNA: TGCGCCAGCACCGAACCCGGCGGCAATGAAAAACTGTTTTTT. This sequence encodes CASTEPGGNEKLFF.

The chain employs TRBV5-1 and TRBJ2-7, with 8 positions matching TRBD1. Germline V lookup: CDR1 SGHRS, CDR2 YFSETQ. J was trimmed by 7 bases and V by 3 bases; bases with no gene match: 6. The CDR3 runs 13 residues. CDR3 DNA: TGCGCCAGCAGCTACGGACAGGGTCAAGAGCAGTACTTC. Its translation is CASSYGQGQEQYF.

V usage is TRBV30 and J usage is TRBJ2-1, with TRBD1 as a possible D gene (6 bases). V lost 3 bases, J lost 5 bases, and 11 bases lay in between. The CDR3 totals 13 residues. Germline loops: CDR1 GTSNPN, CDR2 SVGIG (reference sequence). CDR3 bases: TGTGCCTGGAGCTGGGACATTAACAATGAGCAGTTCTTC. Translated: CAWSWDINNEQFF. Full variable domain (missing parts from reference TRBV30 and TRBJ2-1): SQTIHQWPATLVQPVGSPLSLECTVEGTSNPNLYWYRQAAGRGLQLLFYSVGIGQISSEVPQNLSASRPQDRQFILSSKKLLLSDSGFYLCAWSWDINNEQFFGPGTRLTVL.